These 3 T cell receptor beta chains originate from one sample sequenced in a study of T cell repertoires in cytomegalovirus infection. MiXCR was run by TCRdb on the reads, yielding one entry per CDR3 protein. The sample has around 570,000 distinct CDR3 sequences, under 45% seen once; the top ten hold roughly 50%. The antigens these receptors bind are not known. Material: cultured PBMCs, obtained from culture after CMV antigen stimulation. All receptors derive from a human donor in good health (CMV status not recorded). Some clones in this sample may be carry-over from other donors' samples.

The chain recombines TRBV19 with TRBJ2-7; 9 bases line up with TRBD1. The CDR3 has 15 residues. V dropped 5 bases and J dropped 3; count of bases not matched to a gene: 8. Germline V lookup: CDR1 LNHDA, CDR2 SQIVND (reference sequence). The CDR3 nucleotides read TGTGCCAGTAGTTCCCCCGGGACAGGGAACTACGAGCAGTACTTC. It is translated as CASSSPGTGNYEQYF.

There are a few counts of this clonotype. The chain combines TRBV7-9 with TRBJ2-5, with TRBD2 as a possible D gene (6 bases). The germline CDR1 and CDR2 sequences are SEHNR and FQNEAQ (reference sequence). CDR3 length: 15 amino acids. V was trimmed by 0 bases and J by 5 bases, leaving 13 bases between them. In DNA, the CDR3 is TGTGCCAGCAGCTTAGCGTCTGGAGGGTGGGAGACCCAGTACTTC. Protein: CASSLASGGWETQYF.

This clonotype was counted only a few times. The chain is built from TRBV18 and TRBJ2-3; the D gene could be TRBD1 or TRBD2 (5 bases each). Deletions cut 3 bases from V and 6 bases from J, with 22 bases between. Germline V gene lookup returns CDR1 KGHSH and CDR2 LQKENI. This CDR3 spans 17 amino acids. CDR3 bases: TGTGCCAGCTCACCGGACCGGGGACCCGGGATAGGGGATACGCAGTATTTT. As protein: CASSPDRGPGIGDTQYF. The variable domain in full, with the rest retrieved from reference TRBV18 and TRBJ2-3, is NAGVMQNPRHLVRRRGQEARLRCSPMKGHSHVYWYRQLPEEGLKFMVYLQKENIIDESGMPKERFSAEFPKEGPSILRIQQVVRGDSAAYFCASSPDRGPGIGDTQYFGPGTRLTVL.